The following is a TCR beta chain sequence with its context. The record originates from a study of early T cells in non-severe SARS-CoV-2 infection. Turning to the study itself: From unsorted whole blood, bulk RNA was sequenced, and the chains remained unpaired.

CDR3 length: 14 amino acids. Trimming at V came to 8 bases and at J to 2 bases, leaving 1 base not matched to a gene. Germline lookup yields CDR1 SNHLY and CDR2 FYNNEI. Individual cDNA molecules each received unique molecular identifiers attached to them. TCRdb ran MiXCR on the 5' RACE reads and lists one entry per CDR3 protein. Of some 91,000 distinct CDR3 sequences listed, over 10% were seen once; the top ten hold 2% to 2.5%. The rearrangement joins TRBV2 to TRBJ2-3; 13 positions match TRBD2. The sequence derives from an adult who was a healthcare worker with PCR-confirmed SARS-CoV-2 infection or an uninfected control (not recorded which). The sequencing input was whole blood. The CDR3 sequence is CASGLAGATDTQYF. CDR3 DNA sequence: TGTGCCAGCGGACTAGCGGGGGCCACAGATACGCAGTATTTT.